These T cell receptor beta chains were read from a single sample in a study of CD8 T cells in Susac syndrome. Via MiXCR, TCRdb re-called the immunoSEQ multiplex PCR reads, giving one row per CDR3 protein. The sample has over 120,000 distinct CDR3 sequences; over 90% are singletons. Sequences were obtained from CD4+ T cells from PBMCs. The receptors shown here come from a human donor with Susac syndrome. Both conserved end residues are part of each CDR3. The D gene is left open where the match is weak. Size is stated for part of the rows, as once, few or many counts, or as a class when the clone is expanded.

DNA,CDR3,J,V,D,length,size
TGTGCCAGCAGCACCCAGGGTTACAATGAGCAGTTCTTC,CASSTQGYNEQFF,TRBJ2-1,TRBV7-2,-,13,-
TGCGCCAGCAGCCAGGACCCCACGGACGGAAACATTCAGTACTTC,CASSQDPTDGNIQYF,TRBJ2-4,TRBV4-1,-,15,-
TGCAGCGTTGTAGGGGGAGACAATGAGCAGTTCTTC,CSVVGGDNEQFF,TRBJ2-1,TRBV29-1,-,12,-
TGTGCCAGCAGCCCTTACGGAGGGGGGTATGGCTACACCTTC,CASSPYGGGYGYTF,TRBJ1-2,TRBV3-1,-,14,-
TGTGCCAGCAGTTTAACGGGTCCCGGGACAGGGGGCGAGCAGTACTTC,CASSLTGPGTGGEQYF,TRBJ2-7,TRBV27,TRBD1,16,-
TGTGCCAGCAGTTACTCCTTAGACTATGGCTACACCTTC,CASSYSLDYGYTF,TRBJ1-2,TRBV6-6,-,13,-
TGCAGTGCTAGGAGGTACTTCCAAGAGACCCAGTACTTC,CSARRYFQETQYF,TRBJ2-5,TRBV20-1,-,13,-
TGCAGTGCCGCGGGACTAAGCTCTGGAAACACCATATATTTT,CSAAGLSSGNTIYF,TRBJ1-3,TRBV20-1,-,14,-
TGTGCCAGCAGCCAAGAGTCGGTGTGGGGTCTGAACACTGAAGCTTTCTTT,CASSQESVWGLNTEAFF,TRBJ1-1,TRBV4-2,-,17,-
TGTGCCAGCAGTTTGGGGGCTGGAGCGAACACTGAAGCTTTCTTT,CASSLGAGANTEAFF,TRBJ1-1,TRBV27,-,15,-
TGCGCCAGCAGCCAAGATCGAGAGACCTACAATGAGCAGTTCTTC,CASSQDRETYNEQFF,TRBJ2-1,TRBV4-3,-,15,-
TGCGCCAGCAGCCAAGGTGCAGGGGAGCATCAGCCCCAGCATTTT,CASSQGAGEHQPQHF,TRBJ1-5,TRBV4-3,-,15,-
TGTGCCAGCAGCCAGAACCTACAGCCGATGCCCCAGCATTTT,CASSQNLQPMPQHF,TRBJ1-5,TRBV3-1,-,14,-
TGTGCCAGCTCACCACCGGGGACAGGGCGAACTGAAGCTTTCTTT,CASSPPGTGRTEAFF,TRBJ1-1,TRBV18,TRBD1,15,once
TGTGCCAGTAGCATCGACACGGCCGGGACCCAGTACTTC,CASSIDTAGTQYF,TRBJ2-5,TRBV19,-,13,-
TGTGCCAGCAGTTTGCGGCATTTAAACTATGGCTACACCTTC,CASSLRHLNYGYTF,TRBJ1-2,TRBV12-3/TRBV12-4,-,14,-
TGCAGCGTTGGGGAGGGCCCCTACGAGCAGTACTTC,CSVGEGPYEQYF,TRBJ2-7,TRBV29-1,TRBD2,12,-
TGTGCCAGCAGCTTGGATGGCAGGATATGGAAAGAGACCCAGTACTTC,CASSLDGRIWKETQYF,TRBJ2-5,TRBV5-4,-,16,-
TGTGCCACCAGTGATCCCGGGAGTGCAGATACGCAGTATTTT,CATSDPGSADTQYF,TRBJ2-3,TRBV24-1,-,14,-
TGCGCCAGCAGCCACCCAGGGAAGTCCGGCGGTAATGAGCAGTTCTTC,CASSHPGKSGGNEQFF,TRBJ2-1,TRBV4-1,-,16,-
TGTGCCAGCAGCGTAGATTCGGAGAGCAATGAGCAGTTCTTC,CASSVDSESNEQFF,TRBJ2-1,TRBV9,-,14,-
TGCGCCAGCAGCCAAGAAACAGTGGGACAGTACTCTGGGGCCAACGTCCTGACTTTC,CASSQETVGQYSGANVLTF,TRBJ2-6,TRBV4-1,TRBD1,19,-
TGTGCCATCACCAGCGGGACGGGCAATGAGCAGTTCTTC,CAITSGTGNEQFF,TRBJ2-1,TRBV10-3,TRBD2,13,-
TGCGCCAGCAGCCCCGACCACGTTACGCAGTATTTT,CASSPDHVTQYF,TRBJ2-3,TRBV4-1,-,12,-
TGCGGGCCCCATAGACAGCTGGGCTACACCTTC,CGPHRQLGYTF,TRBJ1-2,TRBV20-1,-,11,-
TGTGCCTGGAGTGGGTCAGGCGCTAACTATGGCTACACCTTC,CAWSGSGANYGYTF,TRBJ1-2,TRBV30,-,14,-
TGCAGCGTCCACTTGTCCCTGGGACAAATCTTC,CSVHLSLGQIF,TRBJ1-2,TRBV29-1,-,11,-
TGTGCCAGCAGCTTAGCGGGGGGAATTGAGCAGTTCTTC,CASSLAGGIEQFF,TRBJ2-1,TRBV7-8,-,13,-
TGTGCCAGCTCACCACCGCCTAGCGGGAGTATCTCGATTGAGGAGACCCAGTACTTC,CASSPPPSGSISIEETQYF,TRBJ2-5,TRBV18,TRBD2,19,-
TGTGCCAGCAGCCAAGACCAAACTTTAGTCTCTGGAAACACCATATATTTT,CASSQDQTLVSGNTIYF,TRBJ1-3,TRBV3-1,-,17,once